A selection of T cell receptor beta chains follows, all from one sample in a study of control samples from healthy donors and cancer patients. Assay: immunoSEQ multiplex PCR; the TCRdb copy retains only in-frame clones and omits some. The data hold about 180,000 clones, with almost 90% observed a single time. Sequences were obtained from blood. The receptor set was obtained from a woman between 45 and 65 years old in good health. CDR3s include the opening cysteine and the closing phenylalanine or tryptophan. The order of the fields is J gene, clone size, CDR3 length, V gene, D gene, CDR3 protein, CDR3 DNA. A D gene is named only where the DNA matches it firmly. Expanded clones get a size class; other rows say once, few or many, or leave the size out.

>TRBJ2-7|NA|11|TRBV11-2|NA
CASSPSYEQYF
TGTGCCAGCAGCCCCTCCTACGAGCAGTACTTC
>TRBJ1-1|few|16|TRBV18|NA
CASSPPMSRGDTEAFF
TGTGCCAGCTCACCACCGATGAGCAGGGGAGACACTGAAGCTTTCTTT
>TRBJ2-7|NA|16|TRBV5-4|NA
CASSSGGAGHSYEQYF
TGTGCCAGCAGCTCTGGGGGGGCAGGGCACTCCTACGAGCAGTACTTC
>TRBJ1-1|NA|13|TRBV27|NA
CASSLGANTEAFF
TGTGCCAGCAGTTTAGGAGCGAACACTGAAGCTTTCTTT
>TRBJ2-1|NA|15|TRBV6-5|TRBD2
CASSTLAGGPYEQFF
TGTGCCAGCAGTACCCTAGCGGGAGGGCCCTATGAGCAGTTCTTC
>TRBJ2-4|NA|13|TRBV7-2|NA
CASSLVRRGSQYF
TGTGCCAGCAGCTTAGTCCGGAGGGGTAGCCAGTACTTC
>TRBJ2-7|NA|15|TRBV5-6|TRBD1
CASSFRQGRLNEQYF
TGTGCCAGCAGCTTTCGACAGGGTCGGTTGAACGAGCAGTACTTC
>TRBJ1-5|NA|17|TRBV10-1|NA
CASSETPGGRNNQPQHF
TGCGCCAGCAGTGAGACGCCAGGAGGGAGGAACAATCAGCCCCAGCATTTT
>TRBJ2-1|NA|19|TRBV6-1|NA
CASSERVGIRTARRDEQFF
TGTGCCAGCAGTGAACGGGTGGGGATTAGGACTGCCCGACGGGATGAGCAGTTCTTC
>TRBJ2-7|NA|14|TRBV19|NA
CASSTGLSGYEQYF
TGTGCCAGTAGTACGGGACTCTCGGGGTACGAGCAGTACTTC
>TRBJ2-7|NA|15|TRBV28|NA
CASSLLGLRAYEQYF
TGTGCCAGCAGTTTATTGGGGCTCAGGGCCTACGAGCAGTACTTC
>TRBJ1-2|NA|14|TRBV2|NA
CTSRWAAGDYGYTF
TGTACCAGCAGGTGGGCCGCAGGGGACTATGGCTACACCTTC
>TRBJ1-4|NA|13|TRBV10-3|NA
CAISGDSSEKLFF
TGTGCCATCAGTGGGGATTCTTCTGAAAAACTGTTTTTT
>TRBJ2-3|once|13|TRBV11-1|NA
CASSLGGDDTQYF
TGTGCCAGCAGCCTAGGGGGTGATGATACGCAGTATTTT
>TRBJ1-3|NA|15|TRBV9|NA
CASSVGRGSGNTIYF
TGTGCCAGCAGCGTAGGTCGGGGCTCTGGAAACACCATATATTTT
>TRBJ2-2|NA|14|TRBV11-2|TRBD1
CASSRTGGRGELFF
TGTGCCAGCAGCCGCACAGGGGGGCGCGGGGAGCTGTTTTTT
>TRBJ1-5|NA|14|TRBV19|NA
CASRIPGSNQPQHF
TGTGCCAGTCGAATCCCAGGTAGCAATCAGCCCCAGCATTTT
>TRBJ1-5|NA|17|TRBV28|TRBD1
CASSLSTGIGPNQPQHF
TGTGCCAGCAGTTTATCGACAGGGATAGGGCCCAATCAGCCCCAGCATTTT
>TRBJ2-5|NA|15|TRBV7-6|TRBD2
CASSLGGTRSETQYF
TGTGCCAGCAGCTTAGGCGGGACTAGAAGCGAGACCCAGTACTTC
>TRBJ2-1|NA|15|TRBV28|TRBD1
CACLEETGAYNEQFF
TGTGCATGTCTCGAGGAGACAGGGGCCTACAATGAGCAGTTCTTC
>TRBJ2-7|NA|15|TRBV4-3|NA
CASSSEAGGGYEQYF
TGCGCCAGCAGCTCGGAAGCTGGGGGAGGCTACGAGCAGTACTTC
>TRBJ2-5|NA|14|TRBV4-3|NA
CASSQESLRGALDF
TGCGCCAGCAGCCAAGAAAGTCTGAGGGGAGCCCTAGACTTC
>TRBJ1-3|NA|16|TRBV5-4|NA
CASSLGLTGSGNTIYF
TGTGCCAGCAGCTTGGGGTTGACAGGCTCTGGAAACACCATATATTTT
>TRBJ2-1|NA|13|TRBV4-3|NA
CASSQDVFNEQFF
TGCGCCAGCAGCCAAGACGTCTTCAATGAGCAGTTCTTC
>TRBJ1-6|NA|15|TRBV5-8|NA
CASSPEGTENSPLHF
TGTGCCAGCAGCCCGGAAGGGACCGAGAATTCACCCCTCCACTTT
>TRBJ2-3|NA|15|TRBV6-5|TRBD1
CASSSGGIGTDTQYF
TGTGCCAGCAGCTCAGGGGGCATCGGCACAGATACGCAGTATTTT
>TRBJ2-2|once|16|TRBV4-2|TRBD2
CASSQDLAGTSGELFF
TGTGCCAGCAGCCAAGATCTAGCGGGGACCTCCGGGGAGCTGTTTTTT
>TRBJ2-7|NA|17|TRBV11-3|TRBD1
CASSPTSGTGTPYEQYF
TGTGCCAGCAGCCCCACCTCCGGGACAGGGACTCCCTACGAGCAGTACTTC
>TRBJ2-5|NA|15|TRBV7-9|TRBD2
CASSERLAEQETQYF
TGTGCCAGCAGCGAGAGACTAGCGGAACAAGAGACCCAGTACTTC
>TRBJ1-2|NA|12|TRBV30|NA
CAWSVSGFGYTF
TGTGCCTGGAGTGTATCAGGGTTCGGCTACACCTTC
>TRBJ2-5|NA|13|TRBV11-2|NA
CASSLDRGETQYF
TGTGCCAGCAGCTTAGATCGGGGAGAGACCCAGTACTTC
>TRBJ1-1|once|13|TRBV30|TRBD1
CAWSPQGSTEAFF
TGTGCCTGGAGTCCACAGGGGAGCACTGAAGCTTTCTTT
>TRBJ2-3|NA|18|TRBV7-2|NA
CASSLAPGLSTSTDTQYF
TGTGCCAGCAGCTTAGCCCCGGGCTTATCCACTAGCACAGATACGCAGTATTTT
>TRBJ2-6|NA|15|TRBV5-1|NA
CASSLEPSGANVLTF
TGCGCCAGCAGCTTGGAACCGTCTGGGGCCAACGTCCTGACTTTC
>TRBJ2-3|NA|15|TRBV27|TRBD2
CASSLSTSVRDTQYF
TGTGCCAGCAGTTTATCGACTAGCGTAAGAGATACGCAGTATTTT
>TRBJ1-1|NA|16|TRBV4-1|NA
CASSQGLGLLNTEAFF
TGCGCCAGCAGCCAAGGGTTAGGGCTGTTGAACACTGAAGCTTTCTTT